This TCR beta chain was captured by sequencing in a study of T cells after yellow fever vaccination. TCRdb passed the 5' RACE reads through MiXCR, listing each CDR3 protein once. The sample carries about 200,000 distinct CDR3 sequences, more than 3% recorded once. Notes on the study in general: Subsequent booster samples again held most clones from primary vaccination (nearly 98% CD4, about 85% CD8).

This clonotype was seen ten or more times. What it recognizes is unknown. Germline V gene lookup returns CDR1 SGHTA and CDR2 FQGNSA. V was shortened by 0 bases and J by 4 bases, with 4 bases between the two germline ends. The CDR3 loop spans 13 amino acids. The chain carries TRBV7-2 and TRBJ2-1, with no clear D. The sequence was collected from a man between 18 and 35 years old who received the YFV17D yellow fever vaccine. The source was CD4+ T cells sorted from PBMCs, collected 10 days after the yellow fever booster vaccination. The CDR3 protein is CASSLAEYNEQFF. In DNA form, the CDR3 reads TGTGCCAGCAGCTTAGCGGAATACAATGAGCAGTTCTTC.